Listed below are T cell receptor beta chains from one sample, sequenced in a study of identical twins. Each CDR3 protein is one row after TCRdb ran MiXCR on the 5' RACE reads. The sample lists around 1.7 million distinct CDR3 sequences, under 35% occurring once. Material: cord blood. The receptors originated from a newborn girl in good health. CDR3s include the opening cysteine and the closing phenylalanine or tryptophan. Each record gives: clone size, D gene, V gene, J gene, CDR3 DNA, CDR3 protein. A D gene is named only where the DNA matches it firmly. The size field is filled for only some rows; it gives once, few, many or a size class.

clone size: few; D gene: TRBD2; V gene: TRBV10-2; J gene: TRBJ2-3; CDR3 DNA: TGCGCCAGCAGTCGGCGGGGGATCACAGATACGCAGTATTTT; CDR3 protein: CASSRRGITDTQYF
clone size: .; D gene: TRBD2; V gene: TRBV11-2; J gene: TRBJ2-1; CDR3 DNA: TGTGCCAGCAGCTTAGATCACACTAGCGGGCTATACAATGAGCAGTTCTTC; CDR3 protein: CASSLDHTSGLYNEQFF
clone size: few; D gene: .; V gene: TRBV24-1; J gene: TRBJ2-7; CDR3 DNA: TGTGCCACCAGTAAGGTCATGGGCGGCGAGCAGTACTTC; CDR3 protein: CATSKVMGGEQYF
clone size: .; D gene: .; V gene: TRBV12-3/TRBV12-4; J gene: TRBJ2-1; CDR3 DNA: TGTGCCAGCAGTTTAGCCTTTATTGGGGTCTCCTACAATGAGCAGTTCTTC; CDR3 protein: CASSLAFIGVSYNEQFF
clone size: .; D gene: TRBD2; V gene: TRBV6-6; J gene: TRBJ2-3; CDR3 DNA: TGTGCCAGCAGTTACCCTAGCGGGGGGGTAACAGATACGCAGTATTTT; CDR3 protein: CASSYPSGGVTDTQYF
clone size: few; D gene: .; V gene: TRBV27; J gene: TRBJ2-7; CDR3 DNA: TGTGCCAGCAGTTTATTCGGGGGTGCCTACGAGCAGTACTTC; CDR3 protein: CASSLFGGAYEQYF
clone size: .; D gene: .; V gene: TRBV4-1; J gene: TRBJ1-1; CDR3 DNA: TGCGCCAGCAGCCAACCACTGCAGGGTCGGAACACTGAAGCTTTCTTT; CDR3 protein: CASSQPLQGRNTEAFF
clone size: .; D gene: .; V gene: TRBV9; J gene: TRBJ1-4; CDR3 DNA: TGTGCCAGCAGCCTACGGGCAGGCCTACAAGAAAAGGTGTTTTTT; CDR3 protein: CASSLRAGLQEKVFF
clone size: few; D gene: .; V gene: TRBV7-2; J gene: TRBJ2-7; CDR3 DNA: TGTGCCAGCAGCTTAAGTATGGCCGAGCAGTACTTC; CDR3 protein: CASSLSMAEQYF
clone size: once; D gene: TRBD1; V gene: TRBV10-2; J gene: TRBJ2-2; CDR3 DNA: TGCGCCAGCAGTGCAACAGGGGGCACGACCGGGGAGCTGTTTTTT; CDR3 protein: CASSATGGTTGELFF
clone size: once; D gene: .; V gene: TRBV28; J gene: TRBJ2-7; CDR3 DNA: TGTGCCAGCAGTTTACACGACATTGTCTACCCCTACGAGCAGTACTTC; CDR3 protein: CASSLHDIVYPYEQYF
clone size: few; D gene: TRBD1; V gene: TRBV28; J gene: TRBJ2-1; CDR3 DNA: TGTGCCAGCAGTTTATCTCCCCAGGGGGCGAATGAGCAGTTCTTC; CDR3 protein: CASSLSPQGANEQFF
clone size: .; D gene: TRBD1; V gene: TRBV10-3; J gene: TRBJ1-2; CDR3 DNA: TGTGCCGTCAGTGCCGGGACAGGGGACGGCTACACCTTC; CDR3 protein: CAVSAGTGDGYTF
clone size: .; D gene: TRBD1; V gene: TRBV27; J gene: TRBJ2-1; CDR3 DNA: TGTGCCAGGAGTTTAAGGGGGACAGGGTCCACCTACAATGAGCAGTTCTTC; CDR3 protein: CARSLRGTGSTYNEQFF
clone size: .; D gene: .; V gene: TRBV7-6; J gene: TRBJ2-2; CDR3 DNA: TGTGCCAGCAGCTTAGTTCCAGGGAACACCGGGGAGCTGTTTTTT; CDR3 protein: CASSLVPGNTGELFF
clone size: many; D gene: .; V gene: TRBV6-5; J gene: TRBJ2-3; CDR3 DNA: TGTGCCAGCCGCTTACAGGGCCGAACAGATACGCAGTATTTT; CDR3 protein: CASRLQGRTDTQYF
clone size: many; D gene: .; V gene: TRBV27; J gene: TRBJ1-2; CDR3 DNA: TGTGCCAGCAGTCCCCACAGGGATCGGGATGGCTACACCTTC; CDR3 protein: CASSPHRDRDGYTF
clone size: few; D gene: .; V gene: TRBV5-4; J gene: TRBJ2-2; CDR3 DNA: TGTGCCAGCAGGGTCACTTCCACCGGGGAGCTGTTTTTT; CDR3 protein: CASRVTSTGELFF
clone size: .; D gene: .; V gene: TRBV5-1; J gene: TRBJ2-1; CDR3 DNA: TGCGCCAAACTTGGTCGGACCCAGTTCTTC; CDR3 protein: CAKLGRTQFF
clone size: .; D gene: .; V gene: TRBV20-1; J gene: TRBJ2-1; CDR3 DNA: TGCAGTGCTGTCCTACGGGGGCGGTACAATGAGCAGTTCTTC; CDR3 protein: CSAVLRGRYNEQFF
clone size: .; D gene: TRBD1; V gene: TRBV3-1; J gene: TRBJ2-7; CDR3 DNA: TGTGCCAGCAGCCAAGCAGGGGGCTACTACGAGCAGTACTTC; CDR3 protein: CASSQAGGYYEQYF
clone size: .; D gene: .; V gene: TRBV20-1; J gene: TRBJ2-1; CDR3 DNA: TGCAGTGCTGAAACAGGGTACAATGAGCAGTTCTTC; CDR3 protein: CSAETGYNEQFF
clone size: .; D gene: .; V gene: TRBV11-2; J gene: TRBJ2-7; CDR3 DNA: TGTGCCAGCAGCTTTATGGTGGGCTACGAGCAGTACTTC; CDR3 protein: CASSFMVGYEQYF
clone size: once; D gene: TRBD1; V gene: TRBV5-1; J gene: TRBJ2-1; CDR3 DNA: TGCGCCAGCAGCAGACCGACAGGGGGCTACAATGAGCAGTTCTTC; CDR3 protein: CASSRPTGGYNEQFF
clone size: .; D gene: .; V gene: TRBV4-1; J gene: TRBJ1-2; CDR3 DNA: TGCGCCAGCAGCCAAGTTCATCTACCGGGACCCCCAACGGGTGGCTACACCTTC; CDR3 protein: CASSQVHLPGPPTGGYTF
clone size: few; D gene: .; V gene: TRBV28; J gene: TRBJ1-2; CDR3 DNA: TGTGCCAGCAGTAGCAGGCCTCCCCCCAGGGGCAATGGCTACACCTTC; CDR3 protein: CASSSRPPPRGNGYTF
clone size: .; D gene: .; V gene: TRBV20-1; J gene: TRBJ2-3; CDR3 DNA: TGCAGTGCTCTGGACAGCCGAATAGATACGCAGTATTTT; CDR3 protein: CSALDSRIDTQYF
clone size: many; D gene: .; V gene: TRBV5-1; J gene: TRBJ2-1; CDR3 DNA: TGCGCCAGCAGCTTAGTTCGGGGTCCGAATGAGCAGTTCTTC; CDR3 protein: CASSLVRGPNEQFF
clone size: .; D gene: .; V gene: TRBV2; J gene: TRBJ1-5; CDR3 DNA: TGTGCCAGCAGTGGAGGTAGGGAACAGCCCCAGCATTTT; CDR3 protein: CASSGGREQPQHF